These 32 T cell receptor beta chains share one sample of origin, sequenced in a study of neoadjuvant anti-PD-1 for oral cavity cancer. Clones were sequenced by immunoSEQ multiplex PCR, and TCRdb holds only the in-frame ones, with some missing. The sample lists 35,000 to 40,000 clones, about 36% occurring once. The time point: after neoadjuvant nivolumab, at surgical resection. The material was tumor tissue, obtained after nivolumab (anti-PD-1) treatment. The receptors come from a person between 40 and 80 years old with oral cavity squamous cell carcinoma.

This clone was seen only once. The chain recombines TRBV5-4 with TRBJ1-1; D gene unclear. The CDR3 is 13 residues long. Deletions cut 3 bases from V and 4 bases from J, with 10 bases between. Germline CDR1 SGHNT, CDR2 YYREEE (reference sequence). CDR3 sequence: CASSWAGITEAFF. The CDR3 DNA sequence: TGTGCCAGCAGCTGGGCGGGGATCACTGAAGCTTTCTTT.

The chain employs TRBV29-1 and TRBJ1-2; 7 nucleotides line up with TRBD1. Germline V gene lookup returns CDR1 SQVTM and CDR2 ANQGSEA. This CDR3 spans 15 amino acids. The junction had 9 bases not matched to a gene; V was cut back by 0 bases and J by 5 bases. As DNA, the CDR3 is TGCAGCGTTGAAGATGTTGAAGGGGGCGCGTATGGCTACACCTTC. Protein product: CSVEDVEGGAYGYTF.

This clone showed up just a few times. This chain uses TRBV27 with TRBJ1-1, with D possibly being TRBD1 (5 bases). Per germline, CDR1 MNHEY and CDR2 SMNVEV (reference sequence). Trimming removed 6 bases at V and 3 bases at J, with 14 bases between. The CDR3 contains 14 residues. This CDR3 is CASSRGDGYTEAFF. The CDR3 DNA follows: TGTGCCAGCAGCCGGGGGGATGGGTACACTGAAGCTTTCTTT.

The chain employs TRBV6-6 and TRBJ2-7; 8 bases line up with TRBD1. J gave up 3 bases and V 2 bases, and 6 bases lay outside the gene matches. Germline V gives CDR1 MNHNY, CDR2 SVGAGI (reference sequence). This CDR3 spans 15 amino acids. The CDR3 DNA follows: TGTGCCAGCAGTTACGGGGGGACAGGCCTCTACGAGCAGTACTTC. It is translated as CASSYGGTGLYEQYF.

This chain uses TRBV7-6 with TRBJ2-2, with 16 bases lining up with TRBD2. Per germline, CDR1 SGHVS and CDR2 FNYEAQ. Losses at the gene ends were 3 bases for V and 0 bases for J; bases not matched to a gene: 13. The CDR3 spans 22 residues. This CDR3 reads CASSFRSRHGTSGRANTGELFF. CDR3 in DNA: TGTGCCAGCAGCTTTAGATCTCGACACGGGACTAGCGGGAGGGCGAACACCGGGGAGCTGTTTTTT.

The V call is TRBV7-3, the J call TRBJ2-1; 15 positions agree with TRBD2. The germline CDR1 and CDR2 sequences are SGHTA and FQGTGA. The CDR3 extends over 16 amino acids. J gave up 7 bases and V 5 bases, and 6 bases lay outside the gene matches. CDR3 residues: CASSLWTSGRENEQFF. The CDR3 nucleotides are TGTGCCAGCAGCCTCTGGACTAGCGGGAGGGAAAATGAGCAGTTCTTC.

The rearrangement uses TRBV9 and TRBJ2-1, with D perhaps TRBD1 (6 bases). The germline V gene encodes CDR1 SGDLS and CDR2 YYNGEE. V was trimmed by 4 bases and J by 12 bases, leaving 17 bases between them. The length of the CDR3 is 13 residues. Here the CDR3 reads CASSPRDTSRQFF. The DNA of the CDR3 is TGTGCCAGCAGCCCAAGGGACACCTCTCGGCAGTTCTTC.

The rearrangement joins TRBV9 to TRBJ2-6; weak D call: TRBD1 (7 bases). V lost 4 bases and J 2 bases, leaving 19 bases between the germline ends. The germline gives CDR1 SGDLS, CDR2 YYNGEE. The CDR3 consists of 18 residues. The CDR3 nucleotides are TGTGCCAGCAGCCCCCAGGTCCGCAGGGGGGCTGGGGCCAACGTCCTGACTTTC. This codes for CASSPQVRRGAGANVLTF. Filled out from reference TRBV9 and TRBJ2-6, the complete variable domain reads DSGVTQTPKHLITATGQRVTLRCSPRSGDLSVYWYQQSLDQGLQFLIQYYNGEERAKGNILERFSAQQFPDLHSELNLSSLELGDSALYFCASSPQVRRGAGANVLTFGAGSRLTVL.

This clone has more than one count but fewer than ten. The rearrangement links TRBV30 to TRBJ1-2; D uncertain. Between the trimmed V and J ends, which lost 4 bases and 4 bases, there was a span of 10 bases. CDR3 size: 12 residues. Germline lookup yields CDR1 GTSNPN and CDR2 SVGIG (reference sequence). The CDR3 sequence is CAWTAGGYGYTF. The CDR3 DNA follows: TGTGCCTGGACCGCAGGTGGCTATGGCTACACCTTC.

This chain joins TRBV7-9 and TRBJ2-1; 9 nucleotides agree with TRBD1. Per the germline V gene, CDR1 is SEHNR and CDR2 is FQNEAQ (reference sequence). This CDR3 has 15 amino acids. Germline trimming cut 8 bases from V and 5 bases from J; bases unmatched to any gene: 10. The CDR3 protein is CASPGGQGLNNEQFF. CDR3 coding DNA: TGTGCCAGCCCAGGGGGACAGGGTCTGAACAATGAGCAGTTCTTC.

The V and J genes are TRBV28 and TRBJ1-2, with D possibly TRBD1 on 5 matching bases. The V end was cut by 10 bases, the J end by 3 bases, with 15 bases between. Looked up from germline, CDR1 is MDHEN and CDR2 is SYDVKM. The CDR3 spans 13 residues. DNA for the CDR3: TGTGCCATATGGGGGAGGACCTACTATGGCTACACCTTC. It is translated as CAIWGRTYYGYTF.

The CDR3 loop reads CASSVPGGGYYYGYTF. DNA for the CDR3: TGTGCCAGCAGCGTCCCCGGGGGAGGGTATTACTATGGCTACACCTTC. V is TRBV7-2 and J is TRBJ1-2; D may be TRBD1 (5 bases). The length of the CDR3 is 16 residues. With 5 bases removed from V and 3 bases from J, the gap between germline ends came to 19 bases. Germline-derived CDR1 and CDR2 are SGHTA and FQGNSA.

The chain joins TRBV19 to TRBJ2-1; 12 bases match TRBD2. This CDR3 is 15 amino acids long. V lost 3 bases to trimming and J lost 8 bases; unmatched junction nucleotides: 5. Germline assignment: CDR1 LNHDA and CDR2 SQIVND (reference sequence). The CDR3 reads CASSMRASGGDEQFF. The CDR3 DNA sequence: TGTGCCAGTAGTATGAGGGCTAGCGGGGGGGATGAGCAGTTCTTC.

The gene calls are TRBV9 and TRBJ2-3; D is ambiguous. This CDR3 region has 15 residues. CDR1 is SGDLS, CDR2 YYNGEE, per germline. V dropped 4 bases and J dropped 1 base, with 13 bases sitting between them. In DNA form, the CDR3 reads TGTGCCAGCAGCCTCCGGGCGGTAGGCACAGATACGCAGTATTTT. Its protein product is CASSLRAVGTDTQYF.

The sample holds many counts of this clone. The V and J genes are TRBV27 and TRBJ2-1; D perhaps matches TRBD2 (5 bases). V was cut by 4 bases and J by 6 bases, with 19 bases left in between. CDR1 and CDR2 (germline): MNHEY, SMNVEV (reference sequence). CDR3 length equals 16 residues. CDR3 DNA sequence: TGTGCCAGCAGTTCTGTCCCCGGGGATAAAGGCAATGAGCAGTTCTTC. This translates into CASSSVPGDKGNEQFF.

The rearrangement joins TRBV11-2 to TRBJ2-1, with D uncertain. The germline V gene has CDR1 SGHAT and CDR2 FQNNGV. V lost 2 bases and J 8 bases, leaving 13 bases between the germline ends. The CDR3 is 14 residues long. CDR3 nucleotide sequence: TGTGCCAGCAGCTTAAAAATCACAGCCCATGAGCAGTTCTTC. Protein product: CASSLKITAHEQFF. Combining the CDR3 with reference TRBV11-2 and TRBJ2-1 gives the whole variable domain EAGVAQSPRYKIIEKRQSVAFWCNPISGHATLYWYQQILGQGPKLLIQFQNNGVVDDSQLPKDRFSAERLKGVDSTLKIQPAKLEDSAVYLCASSLKITAHEQFFGPGTRLTVL.

This clone has more than one count but fewer than ten. The chain links TRBV28 to TRBJ2-7; 7 bases align to TRBD1. CDR1 is MDHEN, CDR2 SYDVKM, per germline. V lost 6 bases, J lost 2 bases, and 4 bases stayed unmatched. The CDR3 contains 13 residues. CDR3 coding DNA: TGTGCCAGCAGCCCGGGACAGACCTACGAGCAGTACTTC. This codes for CASSPGQTYEQYF.

The chain is built from TRBV6-5 and TRBJ1-2; a possible D gene is TRBD1 (6 bases). V was trimmed by 4 bases and J by 8 bases, leaving 20 bases between them. CDR3 size: 15 residues. CDR1 is MNHEY and CDR2 is SVGAGI in the germline V gene. CDR3: CASSSLEGQRYGYTF. Here the CDR3 DNA reads TGTGCCAGCAGTTCTCTTGAGGGACAAAGATACGGCTACACCTTC.

This clone was seen ten or more times. The J gene is TRBJ1-2, the V gene TRBV7-9; no clear D gene. The CDR3 consists of 16 residues. The germline V and J ends were trimmed by 0 bases and 0 bases, with 11 bases remaining between them. Germline CDR1 is SEHNR and CDR2 is FQNEAQ (reference sequence). CDR3 protein: CASSLAQQITNYGYTF. In nucleotides, the CDR3 is TGTGCCAGCAGCTTAGCGCAACAGATAACTAACTATGGCTACACCTTC. The full variable domain, completed using reference TRBV7-9 and TRBJ1-2, is DTGVSQNPRHKITKRGQNVTFRCDPISEHNRLYWYRQTLGQGPEFLTYFQNEAQLEKSRLLSDRFSAERPKGSFSTLEIQRTEQGDSAMYLCASSLAQQITNYGYTFGSGTRLTVV.

The V call is TRBV5-1, the J call TRBJ2-7, with a tentative D call TRBD2 (5 bases). Deletions cut 1 base from V and 0 bases from J, with 8 bases between. The germline gives CDR1 SGHRS, CDR2 YFSETQ. The CDR3 is 14 residues long. For the CDR3, the DNA is TGCGCCAGCAGCTTGTCCGGGAACTCCTACGAGCAGTACTTC. This sequence encodes CASSLSGNSYEQYF.

This clone was seen a few times. The J gene is TRBJ1-1, the V gene TRBV7-9; weak D call: TRBD1 (5 bases). Germline V CDR1 and CDR2: SEHNR, FQNEAQ (reference sequence). CDR3 size: 14 residues. V was trimmed by 1 base and J by 4 bases, leaving 10 bases between them. CDR3 nucleotide sequence: TGTGCCAGCAGCTTAGGCAGGGACGGCACTGAAGCTTTCTTT. Protein sequence: CASSLGRDGTEAFF.

The chain carries TRBV27 and TRBJ2-3; 7 nucleotides agree with TRBD1. The germline V gene has CDR1 MNHEY and CDR2 SMNVEV (reference sequence). The CDR3 contains 13 residues. V gave up 7 bases and J gave up 4 bases; unmatched junction bases: 5. For the CDR3, the DNA is TGTGCCAGCACCCGACAGGGTTCAGATACGCAGTATTTT. This codes for CASTRQGSDTQYF.

The chain is built from TRBV30 and TRBJ2-7; tentatively, D is TRBD2 (7 bases). Germline assignment: CDR1 GTSNPN and CDR2 SVGIG (reference sequence). The CDR3 covers 15 residues. Trimming cost V 3 bases and J 0 bases, with 15 bases left between them. CDR3 nucleotides: TGTGCCTGGAGCCCGTGGGGGGGCGACTCCTACGAGCAGTACTTC. Translated, it gives CAWSPWGGDSYEQYF.

The rearrangement uses TRBV6-1 and TRBJ1-5; no clear D. The CDR3 consists of 13 residues. With 6 bases removed from V and 3 bases from J, the gap between germline ends came to 9 bases. Germline assignment: CDR1 MNHNS and CDR2 SASEGT. CDR3 amino acids: CASSSENNQPQHF. The CDR3 region has the DNA TGTGCCAGCAGCTCAGAGAACAATCAGCCCCAGCATTTT.

This clone has just a few counts. J is TRBJ2-2 and V is TRBV7-6; weak D call: TRBD2 (6 bases). Per the germline V gene, CDR1 is SGHVS and CDR2 is FNYEAQ. This CDR3 contains 16 residues. V lost 3 bases, J lost 3 bases, and 14 bases lay in between. The CDR3 sequence: CASSLGMRDYTGELFF. DNA for the CDR3: TGTGCCAGCAGCTTGGGGATGCGGGACTACACCGGGGAGCTGTTTTTT.

In this sample, this clone turned up a few times. The chain couples TRBV19 to TRBJ2-5; 8 nucleotides agree with TRBD2. V shed 5 bases and J 4 bases; nucleotides not matched to a gene: 9. From germline, CDR1 is LNHDA and CDR2 SQIVND (reference sequence). The CDR3 spans 15 residues. The CDR3 is CASSVNFRGGETQYF. CDR3 nucleotides: TGTGCCAGTAGTGTCAACTTCCGGGGGGGAGAGACCCAGTACTTC.

This rearrangement joins TRBV4-1 to TRBJ1-2, with no clear D. Germline values: CDR1 MGHRA, CDR2 YSYEKL. Trimming cost V 1 base and J 2 bases, with 14 bases left between them. The CDR3 runs to 16 residues. The CDR3 nucleotides are TGCGCCAGCAGCCAAGTTCGAGGGCTTCGGAACTATGGCTACACCTTC. Protein sequence: CASSQVRGLRNYGYTF.

By frequency in the sample, this clone is medium-sized. In nucleotides, the CDR3 is TGTGCCTGGACTAGCGGGGGGTACACCGGGGAGCTGTTTTTT. It codes for CAWTSGGYTGELFF. The chain links TRBV30 to TRBJ2-2, with TRBD2 matching over 11 bases. The CDR3 length is 14 residues. The junction had 1 base not matched to a gene; V was cut back by 4 bases and J by 3 bases. The germline V gene encodes CDR1 GTSNPN and CDR2 SVGIG (reference sequence).

V gene TRBV9 combines with J gene TRBJ2-6; D is unresolved. The ends were cut back, 4 bases at V and 0 bases at J, with 8 bases in the middle. Per the germline V gene, CDR1 is SGDLS and CDR2 is YYNGEE. The CDR3 is made up of 15 amino acids. The CDR3, as DNA: TGTGCCAGCAGCCCCCGGAGCTCTGGGGCCAACGTCCTGACTTTC. Translation gives CASSPRSSGANVLTF.

The V and J genes are TRBV19 and TRBJ1-1; TRBD1 might be the D (6 bases). This CDR3 spans 17 amino acids. The V and J ends lost 5 bases and 4 bases respectively, with 23 bases between them. CDR1 is LNHDA and CDR2 is SQIVND in the germline V gene (reference sequence). The CDR3 sequence: CASSSRAAGDRSTEAFF. The CDR3 DNA is TGTGCCAGTAGTTCCCGCGCGGCAGGGGATAGAAGCACTGAAGCTTTCTTT.

This sequence joins TRBV18 and TRBJ2-7; no firm D call. This CDR3 is 12 amino acids long. Per the germline V gene, CDR1 is KGHSH and CDR2 is LQKENI. V lost 6 bases and J 7 bases, leaving 13 bases between the germline ends. The CDR3 sequence: CASSLIGYEQYF. CDR3 coding DNA: TGTGCCAGCTCGCTTATAGGGTATGAGCAGTACTTC.

V is TRBV11-2 and J is TRBJ2-7, with TRBD1 matching over 7 bases. The CDR3 sequence is 14 residues long. The germline CDR1 and CDR2 sequences are SGHAT and FQNNGV. Unmatched junction bases numbered 3, after V lost 1 base and J lost 3 bases. CDR3 sequence reads: CASSLGYRGYEQYF. CDR3 nucleotides: TGTGCCAGCAGCTTAGGATACAGGGGCTACGAGCAGTACTTC.